One sample yielded the 7 T cell receptor beta chains listed below, sequenced in a study of identical twins. TCRdb redid the calling of the 5' RACE reads with MiXCR, one entry per CDR3 protein. There are nearly 650,000 distinct CDR3 sequences in the sample; around 7.4% occur only once, and about 1.6% lies in the top ten. This same sample was also taken into another study, of yellow fever vaccine responses in identical twins.

The material sequenced was PBMCs. The receptor source for this set is a young woman in good health.

The chain uses TRBV5-1 and TRBJ1-2; no clear D. CDR3 length equals 14 residues. V lost 0 bases and J 4 bases, leaving 10 bases between the germline ends. Germline V gene sequence: CDR1 SGHRS, CDR2 YFSETQ. CDR3 protein: CASSLGDVTYGYTF. The CDR3 DNA is TGCGCCAGCAGCTTGGGCGACGTCACCTATGGCTACACCTTC.

The rearrangement uses TRBV24-1 and TRBJ1-5; 7 bases are a match to TRBD1. The CDR3 spans 13 residues. Per germline, CDR1 KGHDR and CDR2 SFDVKD. J was trimmed by 3 bases and V by 9 bases; bases with no gene match: 4. CDR3: CATSGGFNQPQHF. CDR3 in DNA: TGTGCCACCTCAGGGGGATTCAATCAGCCCCAGCATTTT.

This clonotype was seen at least ten times. The gene calls are TRBV12-3 or TRBV12-4 and TRBJ2-1; 12 bases agree with TRBD2. The V and J ends lost 6 bases and 5 bases, in that order; junction bases with no gene match: 8. This CDR3 region has 16 residues. Written as DNA, the CDR3 is TGTGCCAGCAGCCAAACTCTAGCGGGAGGGGACAATGAGCAGTTCTTC. The encoded protein is CASSQTLAGGDNEQFF.

Only a few counts were recorded for this clonotype. The chain is built from TRBV7-9 and TRBJ2-1, with 14 bases aligning to TRBD2. After removal of 2 bases from V and 7 bases from J, the junction contained 7 bases not matched to a gene. CDR1 and CDR2 from the germline V gene are SEHNR and FQNEAQ (reference sequence). CDR3 size: 17 residues. This CDR3 reads CASSLKGLAGGTNEQFF. The CDR3 DNA reads as TGTGCCAGCAGCTTAAAAGGACTAGCGGGAGGCACGAATGAGCAGTTCTTC.

This chain links TRBV28 with TRBJ2-7, with 8 positions matching TRBD1. The CDR3 totals 12 residues. Germline values: CDR1 MDHEN, CDR2 SYDVKM. Trimming removed 7 bases from V and 6 bases from J; junction bases left unmatched: 5. This CDR3 reads CASTKTGAEQYF. The CDR3 DNA reads as TGTGCCAGCACCAAGACAGGGGCCGAGCAGTACTTC.

This clonotype was observed a handful of times. The V gene is TRBV20-1, the J gene TRBJ1-6, with D possibly being TRBD1 (6 bases). CDR1 is DFQATT, CDR2 SNEGSKA, per germline (reference sequence). This CDR3 region has 14 residues. V was trimmed by 0 bases and J by 10 bases, leaving 13 bases between them. The CDR3 bases are TGCAGTGCTAGAGAGGCGGGGGCAGAATCACCCCTCCACTTT. Protein: CSAREAGAESPLHF.

This clonotype was recorded a few times. V and J are TRBV4-1 and TRBJ1-2; no firm D call. This CDR3 has 15 residues. From germline, CDR1 is MGHRA and CDR2 YSYEKL. V dropped 0 bases and J dropped 4 bases, with 12 bases sitting between them. The CDR3, as DNA: TGCGCCAGCAGCCAAGAGGAGACGCTTCTCTATGGCTACACCTTC. Protein sequence: CASSQEETLLYGYTF.